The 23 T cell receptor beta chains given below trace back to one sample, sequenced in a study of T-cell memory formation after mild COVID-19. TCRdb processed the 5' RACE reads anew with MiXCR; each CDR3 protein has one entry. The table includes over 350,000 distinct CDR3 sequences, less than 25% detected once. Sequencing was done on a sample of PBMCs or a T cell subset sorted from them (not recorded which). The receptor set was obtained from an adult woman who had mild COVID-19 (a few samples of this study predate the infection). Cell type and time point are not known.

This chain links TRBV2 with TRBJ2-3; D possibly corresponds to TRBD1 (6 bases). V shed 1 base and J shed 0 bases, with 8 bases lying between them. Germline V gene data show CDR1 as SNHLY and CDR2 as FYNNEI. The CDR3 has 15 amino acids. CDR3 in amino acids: CASSEGQASTDTQYF. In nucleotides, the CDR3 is TGTGCCAGCAGTGAAGGACAGGCCAGCACAGATACGCAGTATTTT.

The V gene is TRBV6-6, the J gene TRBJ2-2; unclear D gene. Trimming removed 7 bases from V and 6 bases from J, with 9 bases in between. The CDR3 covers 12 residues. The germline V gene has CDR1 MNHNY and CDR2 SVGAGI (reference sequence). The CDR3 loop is CASTPAPGELFF. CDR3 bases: TGTGCCAGCACCCCTGCCCCCGGGGAGCTGTTTTTT.

CDR3 DNA: TGTGCCAGCTCACCACGCCAGCTTGACAGGGGGACTGATTCACCCCTCCACTTT. Residues: CASSPRQLDRGTDSPLHF. V and J are TRBV18 and TRBJ1-6; 9 bases fit TRBD1. This CDR3 comprises 18 residues. The V and J ends lost 1 base and 8 bases, in that order; junction bases with no gene match: 12. The germline CDR1 and CDR2 sequences are KGHSH and LQKENI.

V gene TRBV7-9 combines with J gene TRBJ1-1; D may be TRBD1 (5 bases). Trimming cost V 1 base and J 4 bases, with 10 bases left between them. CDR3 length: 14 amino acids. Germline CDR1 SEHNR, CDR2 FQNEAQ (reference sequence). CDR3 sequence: CASSLVGGGTEAFF. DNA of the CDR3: TGTGCCAGCAGCTTAGTGGGGGGAGGCACTGAAGCTTTCTTT.

The CDR3 reads CATSDFLGWPQHF. The CDR3 DNA reads as TGTGCCACCAGTGATTTCCTGGGGTGGCCCCAGCATTTT. This sequence joins TRBV24-1 and TRBJ1-5; no clear D gene. V was shortened by 1 base and J by 9 bases, with 9 bases between the two germline ends. The CDR3 runs to 13 residues. The germline CDR1 and CDR2 sequences are KGHDR and SFDVKD.

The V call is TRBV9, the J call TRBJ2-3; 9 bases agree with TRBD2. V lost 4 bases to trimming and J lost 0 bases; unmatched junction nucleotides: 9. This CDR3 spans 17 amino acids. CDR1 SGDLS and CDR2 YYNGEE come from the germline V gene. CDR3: CASSSGRLAVSTDTQYF. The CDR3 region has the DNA TGTGCCAGCAGCTCGGGCCGACTAGCGGTTAGCACAGATACGCAGTATTTT. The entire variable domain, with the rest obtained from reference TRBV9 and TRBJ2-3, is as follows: DSGVTQTPKHLITATGQRVTLRCSPRSGDLSVYWYQQSLDQGLQFLIQYYNGEERAKGNILERFSAQQFPDLHSELNLSSLELGDSALYFCASSSGRLAVSTDTQYFGPGTRLTVL.

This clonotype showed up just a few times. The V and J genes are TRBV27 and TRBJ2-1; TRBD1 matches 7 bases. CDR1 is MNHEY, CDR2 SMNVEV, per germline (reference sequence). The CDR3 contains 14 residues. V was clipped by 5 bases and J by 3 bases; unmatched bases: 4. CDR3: CASSTRTGYNEQFF. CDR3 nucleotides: TGTGCCAGCAGTACCCGGACAGGCTACAATGAGCAGTTCTTC.

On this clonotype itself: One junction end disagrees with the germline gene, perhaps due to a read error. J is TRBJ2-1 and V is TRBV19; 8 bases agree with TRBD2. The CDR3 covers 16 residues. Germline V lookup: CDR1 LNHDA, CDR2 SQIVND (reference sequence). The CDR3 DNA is TGTGCCACCCTGGATAGCGGGAAGGGTAGAGGGAATGAGCAGCTCTTC. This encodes CATLDSGKGRGNEQLF.

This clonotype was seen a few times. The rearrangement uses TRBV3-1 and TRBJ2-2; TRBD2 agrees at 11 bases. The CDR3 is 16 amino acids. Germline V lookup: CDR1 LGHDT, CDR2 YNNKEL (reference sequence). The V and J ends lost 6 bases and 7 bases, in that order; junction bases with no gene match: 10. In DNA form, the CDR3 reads TGTGCCAGCAGGGGTAGCGGGAGGGCTCCGGTCGGGGAGCTGTTTTTT. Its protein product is CASRGSGRAPVGELFF.

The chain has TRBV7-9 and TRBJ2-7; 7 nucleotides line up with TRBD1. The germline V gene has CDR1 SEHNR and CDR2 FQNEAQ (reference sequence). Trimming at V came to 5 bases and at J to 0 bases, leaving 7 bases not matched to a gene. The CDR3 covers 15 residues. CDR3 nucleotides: TGTGCCAGCAGCGCTAGGGACAGTCCCTCCTACGAGCAGTACTTC. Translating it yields CASSARDSPSYEQYF.

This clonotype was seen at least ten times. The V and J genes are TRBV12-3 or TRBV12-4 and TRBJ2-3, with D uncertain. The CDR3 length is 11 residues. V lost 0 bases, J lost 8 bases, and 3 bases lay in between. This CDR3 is CASSLAGTQYF. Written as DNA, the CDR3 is TGTGCCAGCAGTTTAGCGGGTACGCAGTATTTT.

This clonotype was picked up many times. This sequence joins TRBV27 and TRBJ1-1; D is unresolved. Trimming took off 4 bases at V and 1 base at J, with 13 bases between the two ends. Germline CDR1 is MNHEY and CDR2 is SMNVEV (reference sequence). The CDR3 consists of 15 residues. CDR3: CASSSQSAQNTEAFF. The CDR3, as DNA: TGTGCCAGCAGTTCCCAGTCAGCCCAGAACACTGAAGCTTTCTTT.

CDR3 nucleotide sequence: TGCAGCGCCAAAAGGGACAGGCATGGCTACACCTTC. Protein product: CSAKRDRHGYTF. This chain connects TRBV29-1 to TRBJ1-2, with 8 bases fitting TRBD1. V dropped 7 bases and J dropped 6; count of bases not matched to a gene: 7. Per the germline V gene, CDR1 is SQVTM and CDR2 is ANQGSEA. The CDR3 spans 12 residues.

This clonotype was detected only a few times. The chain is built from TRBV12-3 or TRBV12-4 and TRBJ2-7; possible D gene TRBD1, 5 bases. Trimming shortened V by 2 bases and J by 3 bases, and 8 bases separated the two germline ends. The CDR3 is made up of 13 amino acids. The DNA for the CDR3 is TGTGCCAGCAGTTTATTAGACAGCTACGAGCAGTACTTC. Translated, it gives CASSLLDSYEQYF.

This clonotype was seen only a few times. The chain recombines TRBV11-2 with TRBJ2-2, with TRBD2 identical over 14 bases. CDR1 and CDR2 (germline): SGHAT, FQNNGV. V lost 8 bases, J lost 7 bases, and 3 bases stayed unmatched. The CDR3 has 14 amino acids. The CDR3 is CASAGLAGDGELFF. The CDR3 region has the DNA TGTGCCAGCGCGGGACTAGCGGGAGACGGGGAGCTGTTTTTT.

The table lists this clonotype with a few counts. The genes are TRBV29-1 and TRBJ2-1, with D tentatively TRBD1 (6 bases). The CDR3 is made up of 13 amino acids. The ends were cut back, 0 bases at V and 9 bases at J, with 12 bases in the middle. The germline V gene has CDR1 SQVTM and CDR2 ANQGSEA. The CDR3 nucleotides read TGCAGCGTTGAAGAAGCCCGAGGGGGTGAGCAGTTCTTC. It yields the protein CSVEEARGGEQFF.

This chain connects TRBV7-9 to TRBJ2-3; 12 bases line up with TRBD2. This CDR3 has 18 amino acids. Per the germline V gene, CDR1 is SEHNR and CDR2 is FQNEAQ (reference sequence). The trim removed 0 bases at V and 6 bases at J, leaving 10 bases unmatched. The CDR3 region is CASSLARERLAGADTQYF. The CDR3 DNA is TGTGCCAGCAGCTTAGCGAGGGAGCGACTAGCGGGAGCGGATACGCAGTATTTT.

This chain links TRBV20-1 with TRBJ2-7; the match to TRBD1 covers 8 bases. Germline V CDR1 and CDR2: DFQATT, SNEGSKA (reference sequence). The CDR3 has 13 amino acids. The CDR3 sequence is CGVAGQGSYEQYF. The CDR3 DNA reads TGCGGGGTCGCAGGACAGGGTTCCTACGAGCAGTACTTC.

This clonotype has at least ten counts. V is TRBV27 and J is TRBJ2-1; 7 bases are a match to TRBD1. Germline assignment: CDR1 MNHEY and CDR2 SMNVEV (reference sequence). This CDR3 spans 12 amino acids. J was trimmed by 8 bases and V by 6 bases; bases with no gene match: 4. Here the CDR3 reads CASRTGEYEQFF. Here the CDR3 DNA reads TGTGCCAGCAGAACAGGGGAGTATGAGCAGTTCTTC.

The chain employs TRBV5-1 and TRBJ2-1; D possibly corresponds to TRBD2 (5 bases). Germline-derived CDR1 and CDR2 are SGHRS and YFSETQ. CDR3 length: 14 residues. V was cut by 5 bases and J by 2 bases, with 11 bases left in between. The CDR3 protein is CASRQVGAYNEQFF. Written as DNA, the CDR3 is TGCGCCAGCAGACAAGTGGGAGCCTACAATGAGCAGTTCTTC.

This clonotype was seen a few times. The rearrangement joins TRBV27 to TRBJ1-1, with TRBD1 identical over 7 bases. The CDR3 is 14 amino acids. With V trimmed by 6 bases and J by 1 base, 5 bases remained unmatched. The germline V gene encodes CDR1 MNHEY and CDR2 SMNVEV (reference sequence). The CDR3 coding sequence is TGTGCCAGCAGGGCGACAGGGCCGAACACTGAAGCTTTCTTT. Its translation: CASRATGPNTEAFF.

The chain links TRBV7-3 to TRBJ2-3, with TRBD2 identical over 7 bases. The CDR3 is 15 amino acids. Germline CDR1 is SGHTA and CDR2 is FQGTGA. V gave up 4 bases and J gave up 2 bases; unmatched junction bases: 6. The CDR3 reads CASSSPGTTTDTQYF. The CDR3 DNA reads TGTGCCAGCAGCTCCCCCGGGACTACCACAGATACGCAGTATTTT.

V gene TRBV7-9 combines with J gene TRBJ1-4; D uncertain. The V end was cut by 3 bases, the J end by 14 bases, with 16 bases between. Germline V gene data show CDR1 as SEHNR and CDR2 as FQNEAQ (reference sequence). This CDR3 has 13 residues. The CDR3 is CASSFSASVSLFF. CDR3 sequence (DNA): TGTGCCAGCAGCTTCAGCGCGTCCGTCTCTCTGTTTTTT.